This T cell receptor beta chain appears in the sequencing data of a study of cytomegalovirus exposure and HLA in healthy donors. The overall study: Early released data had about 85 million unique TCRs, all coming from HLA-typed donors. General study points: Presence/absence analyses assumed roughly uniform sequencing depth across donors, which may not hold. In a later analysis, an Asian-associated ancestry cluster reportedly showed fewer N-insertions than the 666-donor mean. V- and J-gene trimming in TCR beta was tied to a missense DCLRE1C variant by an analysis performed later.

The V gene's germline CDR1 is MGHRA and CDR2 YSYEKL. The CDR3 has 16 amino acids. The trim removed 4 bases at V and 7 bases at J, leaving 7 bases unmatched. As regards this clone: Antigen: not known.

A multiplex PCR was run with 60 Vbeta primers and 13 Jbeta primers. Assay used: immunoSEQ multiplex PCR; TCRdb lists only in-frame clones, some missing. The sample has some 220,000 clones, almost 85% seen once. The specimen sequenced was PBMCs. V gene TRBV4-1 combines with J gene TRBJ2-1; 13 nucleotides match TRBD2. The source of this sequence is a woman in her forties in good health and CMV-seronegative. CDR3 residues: CASSPPTSGGRNEQFF. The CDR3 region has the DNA TGCGCCAGCAGCCCACCGACTAGCGGGGGGAGAAATGAGCAGTTCTTC.